This T cell receptor (beta chain) was captured in a study of shared clonotypes between healthy human individuals. Naive CD8 populations comprised CD45RO-negative cells positively selected for CCR7, excluding terminally differentiated effector memory CD45RA+ cells. The assay was carried out at the deep level. Assay: immunoSEQ multiplex PCR; the TCRdb copy retains only in-frame clones and omits some. The repertoire has roughly 2 million clones, over 85% of them found once; the top ten carry 0.9% to 1.3%. This clone appeared once. The TCR originated in a young man in good health. The material sequenced was naive CD8+ T cells sorted from blood.

The CDR3 sequence is CASYGQGAVTGELFF. CDR3 bases: TGTGCCAGCTATGGACAGGGGGCTGTCACCGGGGAGCTGTTTTTT. The J gene is TRBJ2-2, the V gene TRBV27, with 11 nucleotides matching TRBD1. The CDR3 consists of 15 residues. CDR1 is MNHEY, CDR2 SMNVEV, per germline (reference sequence). Losses at the gene ends were 8 bases for V and 4 bases for J; bases not matched to a gene: 6.